This T cell receptor beta chain derives from a study of sequential checkpoint blockade in melanoma. Study details: Arm A got nivolumab then ipilimumab; arm B the reverse, 1:1. After both sequences, patients received maintenance nivolumab. TCRβ was sequenced from DNA of some 97 pretreatment tumors. Matched biopsies came pretreatment and at week 13 for some 22 patients.

This clone was seen a handful of times. The data were produced by immunoSEQ multiplex PCR, yet TCRdb's version contains in-frame clones alone and is incomplete. Among about 18,000 clones, less than 30% were seen once, and the ten largest hold 7.2%. Treatment of the sample: randomized to nivolumab then ipilimumab (arm A) or the reverse (arm B). Germline values: CDR1 MNHGY, CDR2 SAAAGT. Trimming removed 0 bases from V and 5 bases from J, with 10 bases in between. The CDR3 has 14 amino acids. The receptor's source is a human donor with melanoma. The V gene is TRBV6-8, the J gene TRBJ2-5, with D perhaps TRBD1 (5 bases). This specimen was tumor tissue (inferred from file names), taken from a patient given nivolumab and ipilimumab in sequence. The CDR3 is CASSYSKGRETQYF. CDR3 nucleotides: TGTGCCAGCAGTTACTCGAAGGGGCGGGAGACCCAGTACTTC.